This T cell receptor beta chain was captured by sequencing in a study of graft-versus-host responses after intestinal transplantation. In the case of this clone: The antigen is not known.

Trimming left V 4 bases short and J 8 bases short, with 10 bases between. The germline gives CDR1 SGHRS, CDR2 YFSETQ. The CDR3 extends over 13 amino acids. Clones were read by immunoSEQ multiplex PCR, and TCRdb kept only the in-frame ones, dropping some. The data show about 86,000 clones, 80% to 85% seen once. V gene TRBV5-1 combines with J gene TRBJ1-6; possible D gene TRBD1, 5 bases. The source is a human donor who received an intestinal transplant. This specimen consisted of unstimulated CD8+ T cells sorted from spleen or lymph node cells, obtained before intestinal transplant. The CDR3, as DNA: TGCGCCAGCAGCCCGGGACCTGATTCACCCCTCCACTTT. The encoded protein is CASSPGPDSPLHF.